This T cell receptor (beta chain) is from a study of shared clonotypes between healthy human individuals. Across the study: The plates for each donor numbered three CD4 naive, three CD4 memory, two CD8 naive and one CD8 memory.

Trimming removed 4 bases at V and 1 base at J, with 11 bases between. The CDR3 spans 14 residues. CDR1 and CDR2 from the germline V gene are SGHRS and YFSETQ. As to this clone: Its matching antigen is unknown.

In the original workflow: Filtering differed since immunoSEQ provided only junctions, with no quality scores. Sequencing was performed with immunoSEQ multiplex PCR; in TCRdb, only in-frame clones are kept and a portion is missing. The DNA gave D and trimming, while V, J and clone size come from that table. The sample has roughly 700,000 clones; approximately 79% are singletons. Points from the study as a whole: Generation probability values for non-shared clonotypes were lower than those for clonotypes shared by all four donors. The diversity represented, both genetic and in exposure history, was limited by few donors.

The chain combines TRBV5-1 with TRBJ2-5; possible D gene TRBD1, 6 bases. The sequence was collected from a woman in her twenties or thirties in good health. The specimen was memory CD4+ T cells sorted from blood. The subset was: CD45RA-negative fraction. Here the CDR3 reads CASSGGSSQETQYF. The CDR3 coding sequence is TGCGCCAGCAGCGGGGGCTCTTCCCAAGAGACCCAGTACTTC.